This TCR beta chain was documented in a study of T cell repertoires in cytomegalovirus infection. Study overall: Matching HLA type, along with CMV infection, was indicated by public TCR beta signatures.

One entry per CDR3 protein results from TCRdb running MiXCR on the reads. The table lists 350,000 to 450,000 distinct CDR3 sequences, 18% of them singletons, with approximately 10% in the top ten. Remarks on this clonotype: Its antigen is not identified.

Looked up from germline, CDR1 is SGHNT and CDR2 is YYREEE (reference sequence). The ends were cut back, 7 bases at V and 2 bases at J, with 17 bases in the middle. CDR3 length: 15 amino acids. Regarding the study as a whole: Of the TCR beta families, the public ones yielded a cumulative frequency that identified carriers of CMV plus the relevant HLA.

The sample consisted of PBMCs. The TCR sequence derives from a human donor in good health (CMV status not recorded). Some clones in this sample may be carry-over from other donors' samples. The V gene is TRBV5-4, the J gene TRBJ2-3, with D unclear. The CDR3 DNA follows: TGTGCCAGCGCGGAGATTCCATCGAACACAGATACGCAGTATTTT. This encodes CASAEIPSNTDTQYF.